Sequencing of this T cell receptor (beta chain) was carried out in a study of graft-versus-host responses after intestinal transplantation. Study background: Uniformly, recipients were administered anti-thymocyte globulin induction with subsequent tacrolimus and steroids for 3 to 4 years.

Trimming took off 3 bases at V and 5 bases at J, with 23 bases between the two ends. CDR1 and CDR2 (germline): MNHNS, SASEGT. This CDR3 is built from 17 residues. This clone was detected once. Its matching antigen is unknown. Whole-study results and caveats: In recipient marrow, GvH clones were found, and some appeared first in ileum or blood. Allograft graft-versus-host to host-versus-graft clonal ratios ran high in patients with graft-donor T cell macrochimerism.

Sequenced by immunoSEQ multiplex PCR; TCRdb stores in-frame clones only, minus some. The profile shows about 99,000 clones, 85% to 95% of them singletons. This specimen consisted of unstimulated CD8+ T cells sorted from spleen or lymph node cells, obtained before transplant. V and J are TRBV6-1 and TRBJ2-7; maybe TRBD2 (6 bases). The clonotype comes from a human donor who was the organ donor for an intestinal transplant. CDR3 sequence: CASSDATGDPTQDEQYF. CDR3 in DNA: TGTGCCAGCAGTGATGCGACGGGGGACCCGACTCAGGACGAGCAGTACTTC.